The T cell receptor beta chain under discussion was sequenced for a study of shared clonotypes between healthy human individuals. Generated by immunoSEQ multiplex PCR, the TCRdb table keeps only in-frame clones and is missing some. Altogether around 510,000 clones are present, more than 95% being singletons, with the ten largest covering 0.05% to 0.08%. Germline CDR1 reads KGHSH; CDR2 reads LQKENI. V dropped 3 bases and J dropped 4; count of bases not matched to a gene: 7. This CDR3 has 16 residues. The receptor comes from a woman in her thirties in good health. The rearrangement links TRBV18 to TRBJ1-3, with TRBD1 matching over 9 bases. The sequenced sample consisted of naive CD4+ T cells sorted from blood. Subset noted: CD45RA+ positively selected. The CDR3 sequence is CASSPRGQGNGNTIYF. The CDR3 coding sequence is TGTGCCAGCTCACCCCGGGGACAGGGAAACGGAAACACCATATATTTT.